This T cell receptor beta chain is from a study of CD8+ T cells in alopecia areata. Study background: Tofacitinib administration persisted for 6 to 18 months, succeeded by 6 months off drug.

The CDR3 sequence is 16 residues long. Germline CDR1 and CDR2: SNHLY and FYNNEI. V lost 5 bases to trimming and J lost 2 bases, with 18 bases between them. Following RNA extraction, reverse transcription yielded cDNA that acted as the sequencing template. Sequencing used immunoSEQ multiplex PCR; TCRdb keeps in-frame clones, though not all of them. Of 150,000 to 200,000 clones listed, roughly 50% are singletons. This clone came up a few times. Treatment described: oral pan-JAK inhibitor, 5-10 mg twice daily. This TCR was recovered from a human donor with alopecia areata. The input for sequencing was CD8+ T cells sorted from blood, taken at week 24, from a patient treated with tofacitinib. The chain carries TRBV2 and TRBJ1-1, with a tentative D call TRBD1 (6 bases). This chain's CDR3 is CASSQRTDPDNTEAFF. DNA for the CDR3: TGTGCCAGCAGTCAGCGGACAGACCCGGACAACACTGAAGCTTTCTTT.